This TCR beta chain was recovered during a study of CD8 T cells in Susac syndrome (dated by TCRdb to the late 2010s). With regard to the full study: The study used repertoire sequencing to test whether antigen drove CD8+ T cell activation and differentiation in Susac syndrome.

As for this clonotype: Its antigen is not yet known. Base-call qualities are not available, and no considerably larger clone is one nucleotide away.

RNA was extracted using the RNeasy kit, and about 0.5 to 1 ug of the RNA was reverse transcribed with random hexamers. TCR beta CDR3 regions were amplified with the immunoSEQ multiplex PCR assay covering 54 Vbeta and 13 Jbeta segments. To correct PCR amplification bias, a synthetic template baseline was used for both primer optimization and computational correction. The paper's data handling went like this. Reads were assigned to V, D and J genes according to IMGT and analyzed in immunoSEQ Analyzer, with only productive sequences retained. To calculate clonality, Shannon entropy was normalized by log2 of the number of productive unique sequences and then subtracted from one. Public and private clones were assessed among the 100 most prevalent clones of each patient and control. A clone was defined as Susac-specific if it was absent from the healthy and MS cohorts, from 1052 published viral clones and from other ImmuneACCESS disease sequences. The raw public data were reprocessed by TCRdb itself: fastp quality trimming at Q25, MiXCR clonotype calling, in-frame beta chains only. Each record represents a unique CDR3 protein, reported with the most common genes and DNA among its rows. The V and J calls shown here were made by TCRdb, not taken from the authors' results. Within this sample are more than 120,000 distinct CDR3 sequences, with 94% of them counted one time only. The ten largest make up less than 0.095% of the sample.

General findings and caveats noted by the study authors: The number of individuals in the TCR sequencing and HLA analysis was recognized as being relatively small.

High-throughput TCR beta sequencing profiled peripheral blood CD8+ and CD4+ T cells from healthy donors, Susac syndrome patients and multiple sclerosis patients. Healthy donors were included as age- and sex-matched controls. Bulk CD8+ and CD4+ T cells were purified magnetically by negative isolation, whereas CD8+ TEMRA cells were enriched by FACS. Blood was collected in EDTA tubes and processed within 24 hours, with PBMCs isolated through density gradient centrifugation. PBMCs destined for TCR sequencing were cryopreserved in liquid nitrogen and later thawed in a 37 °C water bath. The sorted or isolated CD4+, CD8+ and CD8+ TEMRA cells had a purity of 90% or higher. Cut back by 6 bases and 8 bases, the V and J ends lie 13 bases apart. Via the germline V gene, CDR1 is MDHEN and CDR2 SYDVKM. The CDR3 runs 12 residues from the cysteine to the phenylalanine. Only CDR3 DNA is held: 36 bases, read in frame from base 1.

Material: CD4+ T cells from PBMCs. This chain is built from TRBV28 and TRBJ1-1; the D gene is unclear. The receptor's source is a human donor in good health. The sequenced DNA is TGTGCCAGCAGACCTCCTCCGGGGGAAGCTTTCTTT. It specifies CASRPPPGEAFF.